This TCR beta chain came from a study of Ad26.COV2.S vaccination and SARS-CoV-2 variants. Overall study context: Ad26.COV2.S given intramuscularly, once or twice 56 days apart.

Trimming took 4 bases from V and 2 from J; bases not matched to a gene: 9. The CDR3 spans 15 residues. The V gene's germline CDR1 is SGHNT and CDR2 YYREEE (reference sequence). Overall study findings and caveats: There was a possibility that the TCR breadth and depth analyses underestimated total T cell responses.

Treatment reported: roughly 20 received Ad26.COV2.S at low or high dose, single or two shots; about 5 received placebo; per-sample allocation not given. Vaccine and placebo recipients were sampled on day 63 after the first injection. Expressing Wuhan-strain SARS-CoV-2 spike, an Ad26 vector served as the vaccine. Sequenced by immunoSEQ multiplex PCR; TCRdb stores in-frame clones only, minus some. The sample carries about 370,000 clones, approximately 89% recorded once. Of note for this clone: The antigen remains undetermined.

The sample in question was peripheral blood, obtained in a trial of Ad26.COV2.S vaccine versus placebo. The chain has TRBV5-4 and TRBJ2-7; 7 positions agree with TRBD2. The sequence derives from a person aged 18-60 years who received the Ad26.COV2.S COVID-19 vaccine or a placebo. The CDR3 DNA sequence: TGTGCCAGCAGCCCTAACCCCGGGACTACCTACGAGCAGTACTTC. Translating it yields CASSPNPGTTYEQYF.